This TCR beta chain was captured by sequencing in a study of CD8 T cells in Susac syndrome. Study-level results: It was acknowledged by the study that relatively few individuals were included in its TCR sequencing and HLA analysis.

Reverse transcription of about 0.5 to 1 ug RNA was carried out with random hexamers. Across 54 Vbeta and 13 Jbeta, TCR beta CDR3 was amplified with immunoSEQ multiplex PCR. TCRdb called the immunoSEQ multiplex PCR reads again in MiXCR, with one record for every CDR3 protein. The profile shows some 150,000 distinct CDR3 sequences, less than 95% of them singletons. The CDR3 has 12 residues. Trimming took 3 bases from V and 6 from J, leaving 8 bases between them. A remark on this clonotype: Antigen: not known.

The sequenced sample consisted of CD4+ T cells from PBMCs. This TCR was sampled from a human donor in good health. The chain joins TRBV12-3 or TRBV12-4 to TRBJ1-1; D is undetermined. CDR3 protein: CASSFGRSEAFF. The CDR3 DNA is TGTGCCAGCAGTTTTGGGCGTTCTGAAGCTTTCTTT.